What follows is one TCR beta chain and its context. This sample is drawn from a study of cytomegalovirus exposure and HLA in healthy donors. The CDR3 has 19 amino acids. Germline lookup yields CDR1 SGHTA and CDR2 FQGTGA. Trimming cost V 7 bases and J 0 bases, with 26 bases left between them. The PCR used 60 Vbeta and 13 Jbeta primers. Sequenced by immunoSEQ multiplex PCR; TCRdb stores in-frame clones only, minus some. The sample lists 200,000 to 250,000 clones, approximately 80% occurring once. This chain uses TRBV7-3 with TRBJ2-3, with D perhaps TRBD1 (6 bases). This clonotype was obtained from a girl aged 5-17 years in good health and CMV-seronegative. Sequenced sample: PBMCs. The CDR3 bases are TGTGCCAGCAACAATAAAAAACGGGACACACGAACGAGCACAGATACGCAGTATTTT. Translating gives CASNNKKRDTRTSTDTQYF.